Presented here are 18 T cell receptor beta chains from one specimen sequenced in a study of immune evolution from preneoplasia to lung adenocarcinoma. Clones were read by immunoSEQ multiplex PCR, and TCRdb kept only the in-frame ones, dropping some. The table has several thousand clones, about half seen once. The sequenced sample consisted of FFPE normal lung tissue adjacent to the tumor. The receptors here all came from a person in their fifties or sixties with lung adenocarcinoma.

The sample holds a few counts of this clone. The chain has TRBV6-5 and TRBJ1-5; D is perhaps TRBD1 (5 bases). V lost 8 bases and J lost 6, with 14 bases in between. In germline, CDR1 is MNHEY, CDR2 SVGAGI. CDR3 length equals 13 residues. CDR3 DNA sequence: TGTGCCAGCCATCGAAGGGGAGGTCAGCCCCAGCATTTT. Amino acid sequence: CASHRRGGQPQHF.

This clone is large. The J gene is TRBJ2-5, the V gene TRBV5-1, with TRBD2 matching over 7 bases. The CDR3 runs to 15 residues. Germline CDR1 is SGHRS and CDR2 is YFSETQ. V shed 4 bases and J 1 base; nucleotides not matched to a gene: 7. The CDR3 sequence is CASSPGGLGQETQYF. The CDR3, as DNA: TGCGCCAGCAGCCCGGGGGGACTGGGCCAAGAGACCCAGTACTTC.

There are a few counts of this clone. This CDR3 is CASGSGRTSSETQYF. CDR3 DNA: TGTGCTAGTGGCTCTGGAAGGACTAGTTCCGAGACCCAGTACTTC. The rearrangement joins TRBV12-5 to TRBJ2-5; 7 positions match TRBD2. CDR1 LGHNT and CDR2 FRNRAP come from the germline V gene. V shed 6 bases and J 5 bases; nucleotides not matched to a gene: 12. The CDR3 covers 15 residues.

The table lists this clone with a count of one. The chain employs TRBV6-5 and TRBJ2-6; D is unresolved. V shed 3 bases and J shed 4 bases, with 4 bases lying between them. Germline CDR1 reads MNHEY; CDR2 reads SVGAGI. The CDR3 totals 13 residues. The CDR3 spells CASSYQGANVLTF. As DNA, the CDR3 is TGTGCCAGCAGTTATCAGGGGGCCAACGTCCTGACTTTC.

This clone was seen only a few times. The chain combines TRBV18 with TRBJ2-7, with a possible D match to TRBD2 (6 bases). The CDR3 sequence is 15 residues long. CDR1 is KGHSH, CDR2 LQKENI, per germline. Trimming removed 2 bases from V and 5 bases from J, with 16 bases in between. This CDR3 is CASSPLPAGLDEQYF. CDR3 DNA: TGTGCCAGCTCACCATTGCCCGCGGGGCTCGACGAGCAGTACTTC.

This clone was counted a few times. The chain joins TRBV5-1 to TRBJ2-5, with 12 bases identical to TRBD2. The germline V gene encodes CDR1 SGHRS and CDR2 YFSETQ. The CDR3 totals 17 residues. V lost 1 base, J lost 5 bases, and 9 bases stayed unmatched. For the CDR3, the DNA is TGCGCCAGCAGCTTGTCCGCTAGCGGGAGGGCCTTCGAGACCCAGTACTTC. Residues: CASSLSASGRAFETQYF. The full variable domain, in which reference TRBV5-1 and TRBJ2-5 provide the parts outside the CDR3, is KAGVTQTPRYLIKTRGQQVTLSCSPISGHRSVSWYQQTPGQGLQFLFEYFSETQRNKGNFPGRFSGRQFSNSRSEMNVSTLELGDSALYLCASSLSASGRAFETQYFGPGTRLLVL.

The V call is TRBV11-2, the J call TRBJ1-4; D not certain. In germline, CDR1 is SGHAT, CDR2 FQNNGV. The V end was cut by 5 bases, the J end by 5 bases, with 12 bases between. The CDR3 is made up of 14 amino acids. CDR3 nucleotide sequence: TGTGCCAGCAGCCTAGGGATCTTGAATGAAAAACTGTTTTTT. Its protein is CASSLGILNEKLFF.

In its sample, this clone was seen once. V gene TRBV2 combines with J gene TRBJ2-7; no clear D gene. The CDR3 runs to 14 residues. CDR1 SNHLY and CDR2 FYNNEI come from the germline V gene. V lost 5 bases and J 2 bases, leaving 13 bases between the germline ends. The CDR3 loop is CASSRAGSPYEQYF. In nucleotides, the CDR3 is TGTGCCAGCAGTCGCGCAGGTTCACCCTACGAGCAGTACTTC.

This CDR3 reads CASSTASNYGYTF. The CDR3 region has the DNA TGCGCCAGCAGCACAGCGAGTAACTATGGCTACACCTTC. J is TRBJ1-2 and V is TRBV5-1; D ambiguous. CDR3 length: 13 residues. In germline, CDR1 is SGHRS, CDR2 YFSETQ. V lost 4 bases and J 1 base, leaving 8 bases between the germline ends.

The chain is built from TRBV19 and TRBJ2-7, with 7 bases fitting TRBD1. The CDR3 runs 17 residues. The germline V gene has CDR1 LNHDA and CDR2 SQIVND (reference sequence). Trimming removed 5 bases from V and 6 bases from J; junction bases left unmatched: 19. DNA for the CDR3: TGTGCCAGTAGTCCAGAGACCGGGACAGCCAACCCACGCGAGCAGTACTTC. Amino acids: CASSPETGTANPREQYF.

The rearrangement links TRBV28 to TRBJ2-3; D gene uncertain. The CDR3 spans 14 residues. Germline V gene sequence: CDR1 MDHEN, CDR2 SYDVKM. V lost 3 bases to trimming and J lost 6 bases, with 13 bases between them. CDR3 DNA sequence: TGTGCCAGCAGTTTTTCGAACGTTCGGGATACGCAGTATTTT. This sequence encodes CASSFSNVRDTQYF.

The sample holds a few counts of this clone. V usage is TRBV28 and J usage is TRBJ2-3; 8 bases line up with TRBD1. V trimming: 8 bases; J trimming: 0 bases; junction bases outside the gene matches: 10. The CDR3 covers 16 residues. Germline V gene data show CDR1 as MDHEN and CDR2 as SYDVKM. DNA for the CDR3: TGTGCCAGCGTCTCTTTCACAGGGGGAAGCACAGATACGCAGTATTTT. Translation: CASVSFTGGSTDTQYF.

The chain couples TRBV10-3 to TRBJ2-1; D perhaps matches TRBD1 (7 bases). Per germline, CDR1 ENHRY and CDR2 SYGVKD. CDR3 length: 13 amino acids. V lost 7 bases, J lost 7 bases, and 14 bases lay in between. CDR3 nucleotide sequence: TGTGCCATCAATTCAGGGGGACTGAATGAGCAGTTCTTC. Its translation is CAINSGGLNEQFF.

CDR3 DNA: TGTGCCAGCAGCTTCCTACGACAGGGGAACTACGAGCAGTACTTC. Translating gives CASSFLRQGNYEQYF. This chain joins TRBV11-2 and TRBJ2-7; 8 bases line up with TRBD1. In germline, CDR1 is SGHAT, CDR2 FQNNGV. The ends lost 3 bases at V and 3 bases at J; junction bases unmatched: 7. The CDR3 is 15 residues long.

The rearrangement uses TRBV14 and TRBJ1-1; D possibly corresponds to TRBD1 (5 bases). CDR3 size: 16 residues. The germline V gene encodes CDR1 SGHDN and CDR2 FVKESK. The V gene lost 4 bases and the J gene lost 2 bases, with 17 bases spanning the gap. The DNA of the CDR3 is TGTGCCAGCAGCCCTTCGGACCGGGGGTCCAACACTGAAGCTTTCTTT. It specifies CASSPSDRGSNTEAFF.

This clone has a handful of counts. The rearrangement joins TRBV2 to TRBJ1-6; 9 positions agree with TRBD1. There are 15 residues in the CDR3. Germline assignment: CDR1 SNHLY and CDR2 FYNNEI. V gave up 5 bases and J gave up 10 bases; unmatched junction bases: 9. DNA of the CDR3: TGTGCCAGCAGTATCGGGACAGGGAAAGGATCACCCCTCCACTTT. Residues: CASSIGTGKGSPLHF.

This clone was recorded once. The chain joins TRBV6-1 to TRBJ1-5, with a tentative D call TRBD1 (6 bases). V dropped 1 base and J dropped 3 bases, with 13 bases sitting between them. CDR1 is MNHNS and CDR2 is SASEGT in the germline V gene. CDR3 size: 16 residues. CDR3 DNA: TGTGCCAGCAGTGAAGACGGCAGGGGCCTCAATCAGCCCCAGCATTTT. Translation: CASSEDGRGLNQPQHF.

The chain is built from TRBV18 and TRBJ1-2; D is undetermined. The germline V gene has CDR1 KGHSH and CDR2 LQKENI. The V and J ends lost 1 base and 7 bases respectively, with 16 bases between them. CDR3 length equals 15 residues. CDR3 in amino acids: CASSPLQDVEGGYTF. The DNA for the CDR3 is TGTGCCAGCTCACCACTCCAGGATGTGGAGGGTGGCTACACCTTC.